This T cell receptor beta chain originates from a study of blood T cell repertoires in COVID-19. Original data processing: For nucleated cells, counts were estimated from reference gene primer amplification. The data were produced by immunoSEQ multiplex PCR, yet TCRdb's version contains in-frame clones alone and is incomplete. The D gene and trimming were derived from the DNA, and the V and J assignments and clone size from that table. Of approximately 260,000 clones listed, roughly four fifths are singletons. The CDR3 is made up of 15 amino acids. Germline CDR1 reads LGHNA; CDR2 reads YSLEER. Unmatched junction bases numbered 4, after V lost 4 bases and J lost 6 bases.

The receptor comes from a woman aged 60-70 years with active or convalescent COVID-19. V usage is TRBV4-3 and J usage is TRBJ2-3; TRBD2 matches 13 bases. Sequenced sample: peripheral blood. In DNA form, the CDR3 reads TGCGCCAGCAGCCCTACTAGCGGGGGGGTGGATACGCAGTATTTT. This sequence encodes CASSPTSGGVDTQYF.